This T cell receptor (beta chain) was identified in a study of blood T cell repertoires in COVID-19. Study overall: Whether acute or convalescent, the COVID-19 samples came from the United States, Italy and Spain.

Trimming pared 4 bases from V and 6 bases from J, leaving 18 bases between. Germline V lookup: CDR1 MNHEY, CDR2 SVGAGI. This CDR3 is 16 amino acids long. The table came from immunoSEQ multiplex PCR; TCRdb's copy has only in-frame clones and leaves some out. The repertoire holds some 120,000 clones, with around 63% as singletons. In this sample, this clone is medium-sized. This TCR came from a woman between 65 and 79 years old with acute or convalescent COVID-19. Sample: peripheral blood. V gene TRBV6-5 combines with J gene TRBJ2-2; maybe TRBD1 (6 bases). CDR3 sequence (DNA): TGTGCCAGCAGTTCTCGGGACATTCTACCACCCGGGGAGCTGTTTTTT. Translation: CASSSRDILPPGELFF.